This is a list of T cell receptor beta chains from one sample in a study of OX40 agonist ivuxolimab in advanced cancers. Produced via immunoSEQ multiplex PCR; TCRdb's table is partial and in-frame only. The sample shows 40,000 to 65,000 clones, roughly 84% of them seen only once. The source material was CD4+ or CD8+ T cells sorted from blood, sampled in a trial of the OX40 agonist ivuxolimab. All receptors derive from an adult with an advanced solid tumor such as melanoma, head and neck, liver or kidney cancer. CDR3s include the opening cysteine and the closing phenylalanine or tryptophan. D genes are given only for firm matches. Some rows mark clone size as missing; the rest say once, few, many or name a class of expanded clone.

>TRBJ2-7|-|-|TRBV2
CASRDRVVSYEQYF
TGTGCCAGCAGAGACAGAGTAGTTTCCTACGAGCAGTACTTC
>TRBJ2-5|-|-|TRBV7-3
CASSLIGTSETQYF
TGTGCCAGCAGCTTAATAGGAACTAGCGAGACCCAGTACTTC
>TRBJ2-5|-|TRBD2|TRBV5-1
CASSSPGSGSPRRETQYF
TGCGCCAGCAGCTCCCCTGGTAGCGGGAGCCCACGGCGAGAGACCCAGTACTTC
>TRBJ2-3|-|TRBD2|TRBV4-2
CASSQVPSGGRSTDTQYF
TGTGCCAGCAGCCAAGTTCCTAGCGGGGGACGAAGCACAGATACGCAGTATTTT
>TRBJ2-2|-|TRBD2|TRBV10-1
CASSESSGSRPGELFF
TGCGCCAGCAGTGAGTCCAGCGGGAGCCGGCCCGGGGAGCTGTTTTTT
>TRBJ2-2|-|-|TRBV6-5
CASSYQNGELFF
TGTGCCAGCAGTTACCAGAACGGGGAGCTGTTTTTT
>TRBJ2-7|-|-|TRBV7-2
CASSLALVGGDEQYF
TGTGCCAGCAGCTTAGCGCTCGTAGGGGGAGACGAGCAGTACTTC
>TRBJ2-5|-|-|TRBV5-6
CASSFGQGQETQYF
TGTGCCAGCAGCTTCGGGCAGGGGCAGGAGACCCAGTACTTC
>TRBJ2-2|once|-|TRBV5-6
CASSAGTGELFF
TGTGCCAGCAGCGCCGGCACCGGGGAGCTGTTTTTT
>TRBJ2-1|-|-|TRBV12-5
CASGLGHSQGNEQFF
TGTGCTAGTGGTTTGGGACATAGTCAAGGCAATGAGCAGTTCTTC
>TRBJ2-1|-|TRBD2|TRBV29-1
CSAVTSANNEQFF
TGCAGCGCCGTGACTAGCGCTAACAATGAGCAGTTCTTC
>TRBJ1-3|-|-|TRBV21-1
CASSMGTEGNTIYF
TGTGCCAGCAGCATGGGGACGGAGGGAAACACCATATATTTT
>TRBJ1-3|-|-|TRBV18
CASSAIENTIYF
TGTGCCAGCTCAGCCATCGAAAACACCATATATTTT
>TRBJ2-6|-|TRBD1|TRBV11-2
CASSRDRAGANVLTF
TGTGCCAGCAGCCGAGACAGGGCTGGGGCCAACGTCCTGACTTTC
>TRBJ2-7|few|-|TRBV18
CASSPPSVAAPVYEQYF
TGTGCCAGCTCACCACCAAGCGTAGCGGCGCCCGTCTACGAGCAGTACTTC
>TRBJ2-7|-|-|TRBV5-1
CASSFLQGSSYEQYF
TGCGCCAGCAGCTTTTTGCAGGGGAGCTCCTACGAGCAGTACTTC
>TRBJ2-1|-|-|TRBV7-2
CASSLGTNNEQFF
TGTGCCAGCAGCTTAGGGACCAACAATGAGCAGTTCTTC